In its sample, the clone carrying this TCR beta chain was seen a few times. Its antigen is not known. The sample belongs to a study of response to subunit inactivated influenza vaccine. TCRdb processed the RT-PCR reads anew with MiXCR; each CDR3 protein has one entry. The data hold around 520,000 distinct CDR3 sequences, with approximately 24% observed a single time. Notes on the study in general: Authors suggested each seasonal flu vaccination may recruit only limited numbers of new T cells.

With 6 bases removed from V and 0 bases from J, the gap between germline ends came to 13 bases. Germline lookup yields CDR1 MNHNS and CDR2 SASEGT. The length of the CDR3 is 15 residues. The gene calls are TRBV6-1 and TRBJ2-3; TRBD2 is a possible D gene (6 bases). The sequence came from a middle-aged man who received an inactivated influenza vaccine. Specimen: CD4+ T cells sorted from PBMCs, collected 5 days after vaccination. DNA for the CDR3: TGTGCCAGCAGCCCCGAAGGGACTAGCACAGATACGCAGTATTTT. Protein: CASSPEGTSTDTQYF.